A single T cell receptor beta chain is shown here with its context. With 4 bases removed from V and 5 bases from J, the gap between germline ends came to 9 bases. Germline CDR1 and CDR2: SGHNT and YYREEE (reference sequence). CDR3 length: 12 amino acids. These data belong to a study of blood T cell repertoires in COVID-19. The overall study: The study drew acute and convalescent COVID-19 samples from the United States, Italy and Spain. From T cells, B-cell-depleted T cells, or PBMCs came the material, which was cDNA or gDNA.

Authors' processing steps: Using reference gene primer amplification, nucleated cell counts were estimated. Profiled with immunoSEQ multiplex PCR; TCRdb holds only in-frame clones, not every one. V, J and clone size are taken as reported in that table, and D and trimming were inferred from the DNA itself. The sample consists of roughly 66,000 clones, 84% of them appearing once. The chain joins TRBV5-4 to TRBJ1-2, with D unresolved. The sequenced sample consisted of peripheral blood. This TCR came from a woman aged 60-75 years with acute or convalescent COVID-19. The CDR3, as DNA: TGTGCCAGCAGCCCGGACTCGTATGGCTACACCTTC. Translating it yields CASSPDSYGYTF.